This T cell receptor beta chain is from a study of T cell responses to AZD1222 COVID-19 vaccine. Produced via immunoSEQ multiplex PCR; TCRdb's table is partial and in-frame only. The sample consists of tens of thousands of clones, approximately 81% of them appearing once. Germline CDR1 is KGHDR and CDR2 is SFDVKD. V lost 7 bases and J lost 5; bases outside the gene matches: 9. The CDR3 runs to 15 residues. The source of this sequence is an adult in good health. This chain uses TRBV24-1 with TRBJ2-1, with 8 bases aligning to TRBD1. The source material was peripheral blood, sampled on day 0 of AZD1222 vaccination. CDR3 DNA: TGTGCCACCAGCCTACCCGGACAGGGAAACAATGAGCAGTTCTTC. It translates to CATSLPGQGNNEQFF.